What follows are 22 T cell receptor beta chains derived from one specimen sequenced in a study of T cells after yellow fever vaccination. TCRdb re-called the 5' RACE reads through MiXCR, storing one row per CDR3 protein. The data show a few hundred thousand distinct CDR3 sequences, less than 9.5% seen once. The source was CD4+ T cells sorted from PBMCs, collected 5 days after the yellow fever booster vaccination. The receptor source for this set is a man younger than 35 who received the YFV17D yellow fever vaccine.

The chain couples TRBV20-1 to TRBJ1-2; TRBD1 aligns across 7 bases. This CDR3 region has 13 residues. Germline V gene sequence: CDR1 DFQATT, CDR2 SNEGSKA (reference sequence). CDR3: CSTPLGQNYGYTF. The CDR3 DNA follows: TGCAGCACTCCCCTGGGACAGAACTATGGCTACACCTTC.

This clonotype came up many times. CDR3 sequence: CASRTSGGDTQYF. For the CDR3, the DNA is TGTGCCAGCCGGACTAGCGGGGGAGATACGCAGTATTTT. The V and J genes are TRBV12-3 or TRBV12-4 and TRBJ2-3; TRBD2 aligns across 13 bases. The CDR3 is made up of 13 amino acids. With V trimmed by 8 bases and J by 5 bases, 1 base remained unmatched.

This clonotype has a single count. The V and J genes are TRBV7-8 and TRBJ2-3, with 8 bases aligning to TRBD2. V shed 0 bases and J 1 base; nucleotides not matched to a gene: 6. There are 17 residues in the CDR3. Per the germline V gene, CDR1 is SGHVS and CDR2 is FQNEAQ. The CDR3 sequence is CASSLALLAVGTDTQYF. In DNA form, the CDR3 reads TGTGCCAGCAGCTTAGCGCTACTAGCGGTGGGCACAGATACGCAGTATTTT. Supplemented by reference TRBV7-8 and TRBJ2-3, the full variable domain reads GAGVSQSPRYKVAKRGQDVALRCDPISGHVSLFWYQQALGQGPEFLTYFQNEAQLDKSGLPSDRFFAERPEGSVSTLKIQRTQQEDSAVYLCASSLALLAVGTDTQYFGPGTRLTVL.

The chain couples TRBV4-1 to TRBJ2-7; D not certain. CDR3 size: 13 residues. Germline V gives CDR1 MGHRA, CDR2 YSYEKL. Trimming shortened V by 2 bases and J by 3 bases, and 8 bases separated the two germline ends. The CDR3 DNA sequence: TGCGCCAGCAGCCAAAGACCCCACTACGAGCAGTACTTC. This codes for CASSQRPHYEQYF.

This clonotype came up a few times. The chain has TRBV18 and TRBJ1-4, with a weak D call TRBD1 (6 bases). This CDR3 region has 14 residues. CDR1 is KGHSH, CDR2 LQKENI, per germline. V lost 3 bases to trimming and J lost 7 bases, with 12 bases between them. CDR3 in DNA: TGTGCCAGCTCACCGACGGACAGAACTGAAAAACTGTTTTTT. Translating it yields CASSPTDRTEKLFF.

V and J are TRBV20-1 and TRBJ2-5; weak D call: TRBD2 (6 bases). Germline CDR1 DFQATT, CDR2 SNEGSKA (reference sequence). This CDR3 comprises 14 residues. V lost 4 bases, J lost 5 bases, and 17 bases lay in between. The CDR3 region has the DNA TGCAGTGCTAACCCCGGGGGATTTCTGGAGACCCAGTACTTC. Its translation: CSANPGGFLETQYF.

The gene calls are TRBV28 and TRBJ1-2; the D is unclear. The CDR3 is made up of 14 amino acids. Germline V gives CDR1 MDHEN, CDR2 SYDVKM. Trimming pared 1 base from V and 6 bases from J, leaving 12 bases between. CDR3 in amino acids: CASSLSRGVNGYTF. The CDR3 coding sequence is TGTGCCAGCAGTTTATCCCGCGGGGTCAATGGCTACACCTTC.

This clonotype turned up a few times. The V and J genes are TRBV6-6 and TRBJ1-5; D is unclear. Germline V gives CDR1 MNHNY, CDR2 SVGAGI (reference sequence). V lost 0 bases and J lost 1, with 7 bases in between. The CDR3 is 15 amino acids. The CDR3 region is CASSYSGGSNQPQHF. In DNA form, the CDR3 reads TGTGCCAGCAGTTACTCTGGAGGGAGCAATCAGCCCCAGCATTTT.

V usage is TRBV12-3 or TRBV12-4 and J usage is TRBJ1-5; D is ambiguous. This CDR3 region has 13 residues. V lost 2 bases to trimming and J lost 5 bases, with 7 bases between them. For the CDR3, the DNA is TGTGCCAGCAGTTTACAGGAATATCAGCCCCAGCATTTT. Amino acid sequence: CASSLQEYQPQHF.

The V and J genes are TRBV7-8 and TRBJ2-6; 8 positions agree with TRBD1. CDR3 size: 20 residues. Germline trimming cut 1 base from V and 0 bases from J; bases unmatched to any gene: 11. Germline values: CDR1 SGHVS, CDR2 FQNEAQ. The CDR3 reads CASSLGRIRGRLSGANVLTF. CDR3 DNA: TGTGCCAGCAGCTTAGGGCGGATCAGGGGGCGTCTCTCTGGGGCCAACGTCCTGACTTTC.

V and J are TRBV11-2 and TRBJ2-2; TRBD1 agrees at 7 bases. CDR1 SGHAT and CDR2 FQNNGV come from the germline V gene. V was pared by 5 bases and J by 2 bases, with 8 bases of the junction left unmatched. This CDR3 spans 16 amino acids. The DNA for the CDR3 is TGTGCCAGCAGCAAAATCACAGGGGACAACACCGGGGAGCTGTTTTTT. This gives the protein CASSKITGDNTGELFF.

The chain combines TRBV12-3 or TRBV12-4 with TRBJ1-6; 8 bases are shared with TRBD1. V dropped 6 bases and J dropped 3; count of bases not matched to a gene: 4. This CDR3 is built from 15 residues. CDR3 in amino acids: CASRATGDYNSPLHF. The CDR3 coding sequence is TGTGCCAGCAGGGCGACAGGGGACTATAATTCACCCCTCCACTTT.

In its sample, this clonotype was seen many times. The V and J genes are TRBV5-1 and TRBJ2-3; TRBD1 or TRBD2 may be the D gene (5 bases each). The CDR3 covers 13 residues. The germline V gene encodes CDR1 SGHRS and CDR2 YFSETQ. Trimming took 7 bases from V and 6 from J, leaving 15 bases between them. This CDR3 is CASRDVNEDTQYF. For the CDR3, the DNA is TGCGCCAGCCGGGACGTAAACGAGGATACGCAGTATTTT.

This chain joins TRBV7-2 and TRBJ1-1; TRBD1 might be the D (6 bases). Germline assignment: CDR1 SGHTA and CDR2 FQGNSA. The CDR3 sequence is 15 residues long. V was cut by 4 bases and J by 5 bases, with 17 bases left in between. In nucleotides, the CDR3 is TGTGCCAGCAGCTCACATGGGGGGCTGGGGACTGAAGCTTTCTTT. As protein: CASSSHGGLGTEAFF.

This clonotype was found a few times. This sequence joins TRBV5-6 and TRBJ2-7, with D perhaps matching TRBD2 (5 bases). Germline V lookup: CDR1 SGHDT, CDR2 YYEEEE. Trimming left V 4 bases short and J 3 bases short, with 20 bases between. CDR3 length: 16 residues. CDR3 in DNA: TGTGCCAGCAGCCCGGGATGGGGTCACCATATCTACGAGCAGTACTTC. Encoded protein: CASSPGWGHHIYEQYF.

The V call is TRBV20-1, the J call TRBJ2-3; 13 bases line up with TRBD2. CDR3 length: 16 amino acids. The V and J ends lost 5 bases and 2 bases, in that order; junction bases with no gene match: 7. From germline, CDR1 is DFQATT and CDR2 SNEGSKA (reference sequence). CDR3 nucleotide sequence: TGCAGTGCTCCCAGGACTAGCGGGGGATACACAGATACGCAGTATTTT. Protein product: CSAPRTSGGYTDTQYF.

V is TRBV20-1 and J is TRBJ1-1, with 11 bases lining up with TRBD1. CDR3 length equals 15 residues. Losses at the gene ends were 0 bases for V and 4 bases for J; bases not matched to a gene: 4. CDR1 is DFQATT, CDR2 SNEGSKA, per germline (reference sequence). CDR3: CSARDHGTGGTEAFF. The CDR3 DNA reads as TGCAGTGCTAGAGATCATGGGACAGGGGGCACTGAAGCTTTCTTT.

CDR3 region: CASSLEGRGDTEAFF. The CDR3 DNA is TGTGCCAGCAGCTTAGAGGGCAGGGGAGACACTGAAGCTTTCTTT. The J gene is TRBJ1-1, the V gene TRBV7-2, with a weak D call TRBD1 (6 bases). Germline V gene data show CDR1 as SGHTA and CDR2 as FQGNSA. Trimming shortened V by 1 base and J by 3 bases, and 12 bases separated the two germline ends. CDR3 length equals 15 residues.

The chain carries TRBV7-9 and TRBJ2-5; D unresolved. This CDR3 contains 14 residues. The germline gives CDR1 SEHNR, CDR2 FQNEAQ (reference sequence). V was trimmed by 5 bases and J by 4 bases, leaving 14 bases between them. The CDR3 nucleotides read TGTGCCAGCAGCATACTTAGAGAGCCAGAGACCCAGTACTTC. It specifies CASSILREPETQYF.

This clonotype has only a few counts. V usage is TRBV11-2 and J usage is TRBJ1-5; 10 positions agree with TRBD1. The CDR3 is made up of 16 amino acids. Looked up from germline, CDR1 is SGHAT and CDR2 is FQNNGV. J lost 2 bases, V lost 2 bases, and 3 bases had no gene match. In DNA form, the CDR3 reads TGTGCCAGCAGCTTATCTGGGACAGGGGGCAATCAGCCCCAGCATTTT. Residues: CASSLSGTGGNQPQHF.

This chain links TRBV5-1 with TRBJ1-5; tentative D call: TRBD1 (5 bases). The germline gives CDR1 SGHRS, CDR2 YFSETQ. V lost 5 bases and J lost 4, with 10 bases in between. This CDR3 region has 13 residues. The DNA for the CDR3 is TGCGCCAGCAGAGCAGGGCCTAATCAGCCCCAGCATTTT. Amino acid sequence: CASRAGPNQPQHF.

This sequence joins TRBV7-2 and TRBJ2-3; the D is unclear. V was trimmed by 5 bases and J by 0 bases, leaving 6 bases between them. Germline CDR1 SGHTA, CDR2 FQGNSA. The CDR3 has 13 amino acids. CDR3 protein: CASSIQSTDTQYF. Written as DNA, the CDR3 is TGTGCCAGCAGCATCCAAAGCACAGATACGCAGTATTTT.